The TCR beta chain described here comes from a study of Ad26.COV2.S vaccination and SARS-CoV-2 variants. Study-level background: Of the COV1001 trial arms, the Ad26.COV2.S arm included the donor. Dosing was one shot or two shots 56 days apart. Study observations and caveats: Vaccine and placebo recipients had similar non-spike TCR breadth.

Treatment reported: roughly 20 received Ad26.COV2.S at low or high dose, single or two shots; a few received placebo; per-sample allocation not given. Sampling was performed 63 days after the first vaccine or placebo injection. Its platform was an Ad26 vector, and its expressed antigen was Wuhan-strain SARS-CoV-2 spike. CDR1 is MGHRA and CDR2 is YSYEKL in the germline V gene. V lost 0 bases and J 5 bases, leaving 11 bases between the germline ends. This CDR3 spans 15 amino acids. On this clone itself: Its antigen is not known.

Libraries were prepared by immunoSEQ multiplex PCR; TCRdb keeps only in-frame clonotypes and omits some of them. The sample records roughly 460,000 clones, about 88% being singletons. This TCR was recovered from a person aged 18-60 years who received the Ad26.COV2.S COVID-19 vaccine or a placebo. Sequenced material: peripheral blood, taken in a trial of Ad26.COV2.S vaccine versus placebo. This rearrangement joins TRBV4-1 to TRBJ2-1, with D possibly TRBD2 on 6 matching bases. CDR3 sequence reads: CASSQDGGTNNEQFF. The CDR3 coding sequence is TGCGCCAGCAGCCAAGACGGCGGGACGAACAATGAGCAGTTCTTC.